The present T cell receptor (beta chain) was sequenced within a study of neurological immune-mediated disorders. Specified time point: longitudinal time-point 3. This CDR3 region has 20 residues. CDR1 is MNHEY and CDR2 is SMNVEV in the germline V gene (reference sequence). The V end lost 0 bases, the J end lost 0 bases, and 21 bases lay between the germline ends. TCRdb used MiXCR to reprocess the 5' RACE reads, holding one entry per CDR3 protein. In the table there are about 53,000 distinct CDR3 sequences, approximately 8.4% of which are singletons. The receptor comes from a woman between 35 and 50 years old in good health. The specimen was PBMCs. This sequence joins TRBV27 and TRBJ2-1; D possibly corresponds to TRBD2 (6 bases). The CDR3 DNA sequence: TGTGCCAGCAGTTTATCGCCAGGGAGACCCCTCGGGAGCTCCTACAATGAGCAGTTCTTC. As protein: CASSLSPGRPLGSSYNEQFF.